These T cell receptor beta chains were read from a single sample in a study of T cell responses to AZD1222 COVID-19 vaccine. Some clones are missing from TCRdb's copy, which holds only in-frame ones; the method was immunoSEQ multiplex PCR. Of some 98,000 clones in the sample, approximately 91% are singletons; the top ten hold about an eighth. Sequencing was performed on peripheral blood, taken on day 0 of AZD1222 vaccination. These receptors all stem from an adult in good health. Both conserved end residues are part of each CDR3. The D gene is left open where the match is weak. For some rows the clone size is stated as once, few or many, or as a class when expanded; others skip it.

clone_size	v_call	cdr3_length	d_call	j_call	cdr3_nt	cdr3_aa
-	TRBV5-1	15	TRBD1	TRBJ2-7	TGCGCCAGCAGCGAGGGACAGGGGGGATTTCGCGAGCAGTACTTC	CASSEGQGGFREQYF
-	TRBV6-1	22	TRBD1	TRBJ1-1	TGTGCCAGCAGTGAAGGGGGGGAGGGGGCGGTGGTTCCAACACTCATGAACACTGAAGCTTTCTTT	CASSEGGEGAVVPTLMNTEAFF
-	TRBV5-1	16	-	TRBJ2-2	TGCGCCAGCAGCATAAAGAGCACGACGAACACCGGGGAGCTGTTTTTT	CASSIKSTTNTGELFF
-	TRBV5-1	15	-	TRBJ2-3	TGCGCCAGCAGCTCTAGGGGGGCCTCCACAGATACGCAGTATTTT	CASSSRGASTDTQYF
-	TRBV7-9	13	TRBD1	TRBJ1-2	TGTGCCAGCAGCCCGGGACAGGGAGGCGGCTACACCTTC	CASSPGQGGGYTF
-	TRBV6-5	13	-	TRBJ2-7	TGTGCCAGCAGTTGGGAGGCCTCCTACGAGCAGTACTTC	CASSWEASYEQYF
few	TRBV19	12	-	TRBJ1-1	TGTGCCAGTAGTAAGGGGTGGGCTGAAGCTTTCTTT	CASSKGWAEAFF
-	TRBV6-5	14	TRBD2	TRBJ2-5	TGTGCCAGCAAGGGCAGCGGGGGCAGGGAGACCCAGTACTTC	CASKGSGGRETQYF
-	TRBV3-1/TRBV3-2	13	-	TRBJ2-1	TGTGCCACCTCTCGGGGGCCGGGGGGTGAGCAGTTCTTC	CATSRGPGGEQFF
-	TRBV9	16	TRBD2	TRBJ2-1	TGTGCCAGCAGCGTAGATTGGGGGGGATCCTACAATGAGCAGTTCTTC	CASSVDWGGSYNEQFF
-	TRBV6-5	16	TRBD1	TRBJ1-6	TGTGCCAGCAGTTACTCCCACAGGGGCCTTGATTCACCCCTCCACTTT	CASSYSHRGLDSPLHF
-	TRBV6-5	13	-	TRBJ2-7	TGTGCCAGCAGTCGGGGCCTCAACTACGAGCAGTACTTC	CASSRGLNYEQYF
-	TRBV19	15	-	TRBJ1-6	TGTGCCAGTAATTCAGGAGGCAGGGGCAATTCACCCCTCCACTTT	CASNSGGRGNSPLHF
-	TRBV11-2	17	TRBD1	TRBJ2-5	TGTGCCAGCAGCCTTTGGGGACAGGGGGGAGTGGCGGAGACCCAGTACTTC	CASSLWGQGGVAETQYF
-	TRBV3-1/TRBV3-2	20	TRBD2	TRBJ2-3	TGTGCCAGCAGCCCTCAAAAGTCGACTAGCGGGGGGCGGGGTCCAGATACGCAGTATTTT	CASSPQKSTSGGRGPDTQYF
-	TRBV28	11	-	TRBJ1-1	TGTGCCAGCAGTTCCCCCCGATTAGCTTTCTTT	CASSSPRLAFF
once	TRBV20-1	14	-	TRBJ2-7	TGCAGTGCTAGTCTCTATGGGGGATTCTACGAGCAGTACTTC	CSASLYGGFYEQYF
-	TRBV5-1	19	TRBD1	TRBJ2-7	TGCGCCAGCAGCTTGTTCCTAGGGACAGGGGCCTCGAGCTCCTACGAGCAGTACTTC	CASSLFLGTGASSSYEQYF
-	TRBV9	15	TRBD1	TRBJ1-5	TGTGCCAGCAGCGTACAGGGGGGGTTCAATCAGCCCCAGCATTTT	CASSVQGGFNQPQHF
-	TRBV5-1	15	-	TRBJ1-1	TGCGCCAGCAGCTTGAGCCTGGGGTTGTGGACTGAAGCTTTCTTT	CASSLSLGLWTEAFF
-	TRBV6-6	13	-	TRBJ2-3	TGTGCCAGCAGCCGCCGTATCCCAGATACGCAGTATTTT	CASSRRIPDTQYF
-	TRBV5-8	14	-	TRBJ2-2	TGTGCCAGCGGCCTTCAGCCCGGCACCGGGGAGCTGTTTTTT	CASGLQPGTGELFF
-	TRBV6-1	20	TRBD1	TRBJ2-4	TGTGCCAGCAGTGAAGCAAGTATAGGGACAGGGGGTGTGACCAAAAACATTCAGTACTTC	CASSEASIGTGGVTKNIQYF
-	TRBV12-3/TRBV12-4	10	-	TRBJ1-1	TGTGCCAGCAGGGGGACTGAAGCTTTCTTT	CASRGTEAFF
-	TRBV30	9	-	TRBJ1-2	TGTGCCCTCTCCCCGGGCTACACCTTC	CALSPGYTF
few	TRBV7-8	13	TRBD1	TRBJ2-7	TGTGCCAGCAGCCCGGACAGGGGCAACGAGCAGTACTTC	CASSPDRGNEQYF
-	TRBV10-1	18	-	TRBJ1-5	TGCGCCAGCAGTGTCGTAAAGGGGGACAACCCCAGCAATCAGCCCCAGCATTTT	CASSVVKGDNPSNQPQHF
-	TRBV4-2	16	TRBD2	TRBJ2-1	TGTGCCAGCACCCGTTACGGGGGGGCTCAAGATAATGAGCAGTTCTTC	CASTRYGGAQDNEQFF
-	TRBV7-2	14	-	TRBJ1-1	TGTGCCAGCAGCTTTGTGAGGACGAACACTGAAGCTTTCTTT	CASSFVRTNTEAFF
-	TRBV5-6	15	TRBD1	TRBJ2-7	TGTGCCAGCAGCTTGGAGACAGGGGGGAAATACGAGCAGTACTTC	CASSLETGGKYEQYF
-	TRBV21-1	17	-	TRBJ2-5	TGTGCCAGCAGCAAAGGAATTCCAGCGGGGGGGGAAGAGACCCAGTACTTC	CASSKGIPAGGEETQYF
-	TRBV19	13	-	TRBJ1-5	TGTGCCAGTAATGGGCAGGGTGGTCAGCCCCAGCATTTT	CASNGQGGQPQHF
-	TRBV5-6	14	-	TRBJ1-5	TGTGCCAGCAGCTGGGGTCAGAACAATCAGCCCCAGCATTTT	CASSWGQNNQPQHF
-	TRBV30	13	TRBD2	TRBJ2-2	TGTGCCTTCCGGGACGGGGGGACCGGGGAGCTGTTTTTT	CAFRDGGTGELFF
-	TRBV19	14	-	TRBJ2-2	TGTGCCAGTAGTATAAATTGGGGAGCCGGGGAGCTGTTTTTT	CASSINWGAGELFF
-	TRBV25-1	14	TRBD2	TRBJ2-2	TGTGCCAGCAGTCTAGCGGGGGACACCGGGGAGCTGTTTTTT	CASSLAGDTGELFF
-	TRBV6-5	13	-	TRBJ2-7	TGTGCCAGCAGTAACCGGGACCCGGGGGAGCAGTACTTC	CASSNRDPGEQYF
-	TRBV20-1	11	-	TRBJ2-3	TGCAGTGCTAGAGATCCAGATACGCAGTATTTT	CSARDPDTQYF
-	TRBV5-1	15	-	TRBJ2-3	TGCGCCAGCTCATTTGGAGGGCGGAGCACAGATACGCAGTATTTT	CASSFGGRSTDTQYF
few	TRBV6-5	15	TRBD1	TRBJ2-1	TGTGCCAGCAGTCCGGCCGGGACAGGGGGCGGTGAGCAGTTCTTC	CASSPAGTGGGEQFF
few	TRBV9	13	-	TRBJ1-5	TGTGCCAGCAGCGTAGCTTTGTATCAGCCCCAGCATTTT	CASSVALYQPQHF
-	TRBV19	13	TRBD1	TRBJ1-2	TGTGCCAGTAGGACGGACAGGGGTGATGGCTACACCTTC	CASRTDRGDGYTF
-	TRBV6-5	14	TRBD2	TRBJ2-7	TGTGCCAGCAGTCTGCTAGCGGGAAACTACGAGCAGTACTTC	CASSLLAGNYEQYF
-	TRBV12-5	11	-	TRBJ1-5	TGTGCTAGTGGGAATCATCAGCCCCAGCATTTT	CASGNHQPQHF
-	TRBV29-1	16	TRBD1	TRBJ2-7	TGCAGCGTTGCGGGCGTTTATGGGACAGGCTCCTACGAGCAGTACTTC	CSVAGVYGTGSYEQYF
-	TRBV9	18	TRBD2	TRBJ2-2	TGTGCCAGCAGCGTAGGTGATAGCGGGGGGGCGAACACCGGGGAGCTGTTTTTT	CASSVGDSGGANTGELFF
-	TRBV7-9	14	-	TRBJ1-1	TGTGCCAGCAGCTTAGGGGCAGGGAACACTGAAGCTTTCTTT	CASSLGAGNTEAFF
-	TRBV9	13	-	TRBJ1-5	TGTGCCAGCAGCGTATCGCCCAATCAGCCCCAGCATTTT	CASSVSPNQPQHF